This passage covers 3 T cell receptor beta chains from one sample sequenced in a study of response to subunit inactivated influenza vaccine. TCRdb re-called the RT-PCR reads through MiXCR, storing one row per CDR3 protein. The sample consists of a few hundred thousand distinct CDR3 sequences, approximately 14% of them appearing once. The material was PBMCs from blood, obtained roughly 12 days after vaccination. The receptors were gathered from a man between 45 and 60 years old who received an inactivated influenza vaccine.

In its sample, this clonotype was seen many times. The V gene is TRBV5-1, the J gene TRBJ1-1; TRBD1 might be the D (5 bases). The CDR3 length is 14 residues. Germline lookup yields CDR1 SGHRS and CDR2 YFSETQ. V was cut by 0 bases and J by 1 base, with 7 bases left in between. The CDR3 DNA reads TGCGCCAGCAGCTTGGCCCAGGGGAACACTGAAGCTTTCTTT. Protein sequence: CASSLAQGNTEAFF.

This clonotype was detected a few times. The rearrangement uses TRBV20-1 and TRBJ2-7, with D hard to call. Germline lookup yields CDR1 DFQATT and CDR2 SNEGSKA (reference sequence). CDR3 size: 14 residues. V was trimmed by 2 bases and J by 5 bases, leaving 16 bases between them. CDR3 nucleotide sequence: TGCAGTGCTAGACACACCGCGTCGGGCCACGAGCAGTACTTC. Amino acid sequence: CSARHTASGHEQYF.

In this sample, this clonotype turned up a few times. For the CDR3, the DNA is TGTGCCAGCTCACCTTCGTGGTCAGCGGCCCGGGAGACCCAGTACTTC. As protein: CASSPSWSAARETQYF. The chain employs TRBV18 and TRBJ2-5; D is perhaps TRBD2 (5 bases). Germline V CDR1 and CDR2: KGHSH, LQKENI. The CDR3 sequence is 16 residues long. Trimming cost V 3 bases and J 5 bases, with 19 bases left between them.